This record concerns one T cell receptor beta chain sequence. Its target antigen remains unknown. Receptors were amplified or captured by 5' RACE. Each TCR library was prepared from around 3,200 ng of total RNA. For each sample, cDNA synthesis was carried out in eight separate reactions using SMARTScribe reverse transcriptase. Unique molecular identifiers containing a 6-nucleotide sample barcode were introduced through template switching during cDNA synthesis. TCRalpha and TCRbeta cDNA was amplified by two nested PCRs of 16 and 9 cycles, with bead purification after each PCR. Before amplification, cDNA was treated with uracil DNA-glycosylase and purified using the QIAquick PCR purification kit. The second PCR added Illumina TruSeq-compatible adapters along with sample-specific barcodes. Library quality and concentration were checked on TapeStation and Qubit, and libraries were pooled at about 5 ng each. The pooled libraries were sequenced with 2 x 100 bp reads and custom sequencing primers on an Illumina HiSeq2500 single-index Rapid Run. Processing in the source paper ran as follows. MiGEC version 1.2.6 was used for UMI-based consensus assembly to correct PCR and sequencing errors. MiXCR version 2.1.1 was used for V(D)J alignment, clonotype assembly and CDR3 extraction. Gene usage, clonotype sharing and MAIT/NKT TCR abundance were normalised by analysing the top 1000, 10 000 and 20 000 clonotypes per sample. After downsampling to 27 000 UMIs, diversity was calculated as the inverse Simpson index using the vegan R package. Paired Mann-Whitney U tests were applied to discordant twin pairs, and Benjamini-Hochberg correction was used for multiple testing. TCRdb reprocessed the reads into one record per CDR3 protein sequence, lacking DNA. The V and J calls come from TCRdb's annotation, not from the publication. The table kept for this sample lists roughly 120,000 distinct CDR3 sequences. Around 12% of the sample goes to the ten largest clones.

The data stem from a study of monozygotic twins with inflammatory bowel disease (dated by TCRdb to about 2019). As for the study more broadly: The complete study included about 28 monozygotic twin pairs: 19 IBD-discordant Danish pairs and nine German pairs, of which four were IBD-concordant and five were IBD-discordant. Within discordant pairs, disease-associated traits were sought mainly by comparing IBD patients with their genetically identical healthy co-twins. Each individual had, on average, about 151 000 unique TCRalpha sequences and 181 000 unique TCRbeta sequences available for analysis. The paper's findings and limits, for the study overall: Because patients were on differing immunosuppressive treatments, the repertoires may have picked up extra background noise and inter-individual variability. Different T cell subtypes could not be distinguished in the analysis. No difference in repertoire similarity was observed between concordant and discordant twins, possibly owing to limited statistical power. The results gave no support for a single strong signal or clonotype linked to IBD. Compared with healthy twins, IBD patients had fewer clonotypes in common with other individuals, a difference most pronounced in patients showing signs of disease activity. TCRbeta repertoire diversity, by inverse Simpson index, was decreased in IBD patients compared with their healthy co-twins.

Including the terminal cysteine and phenylalanine, the CDR3 comprises 15 residues. No DNA is listed. The germline V gene (reference sequence) supplies CDR1 SEHNR and CDR2 FQNEAQ. An approximately 2.3 ml peripheral blood sample was drawn into PAXgene tubes per donor and stored at -80°C. Total RNA was isolated from whole blood with the PAXgene blood miRNA kit on an automated QIAcube, without T cell sorting. Peripheral blood from monozygotic twin pairs, either concordant or discordant for inflammatory bowel disease, underwent deep TCRalpha and TCRbeta repertoire profiling that used unique molecular barcoding. Smoking habits were recorded for all twin pairs, and each individual was classified as a current, former or never smoker.

The sample taken for sequencing was blood. The chain was built from TRBV7-9 and TRBJ2-1; as DNA is missing, the TRBD2 call by TCRdb cannot be tested. This TCR derives from a human donor with ulcerative colitis or Crohn's disease, or a healthy co-twin of an affected twin (not recorded which). The CDR3 loop reads CASSLSGGTTGWEFF.